The entry below gives a single TCR beta chain sequence along with its context. Its cognate antigen is unknown. Germline values: CDR1 ENHRY, CDR2 SYGVKD. The CDR3 extends over 13 amino acids. The V gene lost 4 bases and the J gene lost 6 bases, with 10 bases spanning the gap. Assay used: immunoSEQ multiplex PCR; TCRdb lists only in-frame clones, some missing. Seen here are roughly 25,000 clones, approximately 85% observed once, and the top ten hold 1.3%. This specimen belongs to a study of T cells in narcolepsy. The overall study: Healthy controls were enrolled alongside patients with narcolepsy type 1 or type 2.

Study conclusions and caveats: Healthy controls reportedly lacked the autoreactive clonotypes serially found in patients' blood.

This TCR was recovered from a human donor with narcolepsy. The V gene is TRBV10-3, the J gene TRBJ2-1; D possibly corresponds to TRBD1 (6 bases). Material for sequencing was CD45RA- memory CD4+ T cells from PBMCs. CDR3 region: CAISAIQGNEQFF. In nucleotides, the CDR3 is TGTGCCATCAGTGCAATACAGGGCAATGAGCAGTTCTTC.